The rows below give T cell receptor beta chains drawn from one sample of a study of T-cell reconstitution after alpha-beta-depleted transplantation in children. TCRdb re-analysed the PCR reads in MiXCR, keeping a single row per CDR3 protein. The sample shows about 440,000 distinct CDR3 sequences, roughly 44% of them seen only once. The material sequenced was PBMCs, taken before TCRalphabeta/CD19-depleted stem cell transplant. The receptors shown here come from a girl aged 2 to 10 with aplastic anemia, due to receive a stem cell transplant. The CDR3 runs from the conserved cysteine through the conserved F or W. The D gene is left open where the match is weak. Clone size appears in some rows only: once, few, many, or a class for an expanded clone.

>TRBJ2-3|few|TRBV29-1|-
TGCAGCGTTGAGGGGGGCACGCAGTATTTT
CSVEGGTQYF
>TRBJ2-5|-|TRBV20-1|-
TGCAGTGCTAGAGGGGGGGCAGGGTCGCGGGAGACCCAGTACTTC
CSARGGAGSRETQYF
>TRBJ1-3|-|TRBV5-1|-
TGCGCCAGCAGCCCGGGGGAGCCCTCTGGAAACACCATATATTTT
CASSPGEPSGNTIYF
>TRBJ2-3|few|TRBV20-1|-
TGCAGTGCTGCCGGAGGGGACCTATACACAGATACGCAGTATTTT
CSAAGGDLYTDTQYF
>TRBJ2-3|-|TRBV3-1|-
TGTGCCAGCAGCCTGGCGGGTCGCGCAGATACGCAGTATTTT
CASSLAGRADTQYF
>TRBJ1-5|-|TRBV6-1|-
TGTGCCAGCACCTGGGGCAGGGGTCAGCCCCAGCATTTT
CASTWGRGQPQHF
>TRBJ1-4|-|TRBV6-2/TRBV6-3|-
TGTGCCAGCAGTCCCCAGAAAACTAATGAAAAACTGTTTTTT
CASSPQKTNEKLFF
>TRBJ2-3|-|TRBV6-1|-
TGTGCCAGCAGTGAAGGGGGAAGTAGCACAGATACGCAGTATTTT
CASSEGGSSTDTQYF
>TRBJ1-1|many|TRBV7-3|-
TGTGCCAGCAGCTTATCCAGGGGCACTGAAGCTTTCTTT
CASSLSRGTEAFF
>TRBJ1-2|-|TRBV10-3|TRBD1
TGTGCCATCAGCGATGACAGGGAGGATGGCTACACCTTC
CAISDDREDGYTF
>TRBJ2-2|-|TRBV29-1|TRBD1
TGCAGCGTGGGGGGGACAGGGGGTGGGGAGCTGTTTTTT
CSVGGTGGGELFF
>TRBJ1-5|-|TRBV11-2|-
TGTGCCAGCAGCTTAGAACTAGTATCTTCGGCAGATCAGCCCCAGCATTTT
CASSLELVSSADQPQHF
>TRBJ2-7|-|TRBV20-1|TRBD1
TGCAGTGCTAGAGGACCGGGACAGGGCTACGAGCAGTACTTC
CSARGPGQGYEQYF
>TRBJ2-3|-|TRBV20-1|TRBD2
TGCAGTGCGATGACTAGCGGGACTGATACGCAGTATTTT
CSAMTSGTDTQYF
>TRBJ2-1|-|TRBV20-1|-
TGCAGTGCCAATAGGGGGGTCTACAATGAGCAGTTCTTC
CSANRGVYNEQFF
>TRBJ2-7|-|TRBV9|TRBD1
TGTGCCAGCAGCGCTCGAAGGGACAGGGGTTCCTACGAGCAGTACTTC
CASSARRDRGSYEQYF
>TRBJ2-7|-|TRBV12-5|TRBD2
TGTGCTAGTGGATTAGGAGCGGGGGGATACGAGCAGTACTTC
CASGLGAGGYEQYF
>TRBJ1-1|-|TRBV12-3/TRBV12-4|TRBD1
TGTGCCAGCAGGAGGAGGACAGGGGTGGCCACTGAAGCTTTCTTT
CASRRRTGVATEAFF
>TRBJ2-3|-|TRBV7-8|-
TGTGCCAGCAGCTTAGTTGTGTGGGACAGCACAGATACGCAGTATTTT
CASSLVVWDSTDTQYF
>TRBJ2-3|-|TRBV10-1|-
TGCGCCAGCAGTGACACGACAGACAATACTAGCACAGATACGCAGTATTTT
CASSDTTDNTSTDTQYF
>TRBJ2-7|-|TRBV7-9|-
TGTGCCAGCACCTATGGCGGGGTTTCCTACGAGCAGTACTTC
CASTYGGVSYEQYF
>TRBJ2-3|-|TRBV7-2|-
TGTGCCAGCAGCTTATTTGAGGGAGATACGCAGTATTTT
CASSLFEGDTQYF
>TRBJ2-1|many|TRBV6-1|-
TGTGCCAGTCGTCCGCGGGGACCCCCAAATGAGCAGTTCTTC
CASRPRGPPNEQFF
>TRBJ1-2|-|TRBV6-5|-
TGTGCCAGCAGTTACGGGTACCGGCCAGGGGATGGCTACACCTTC
CASSYGYRPGDGYTF
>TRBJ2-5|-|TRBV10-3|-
TGTGCCATCAGGGATGAAGAGACCCAGTACTTC
CAIRDEETQYF
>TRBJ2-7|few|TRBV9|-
TGTGCCAGCAGCTCAAAACCTCTCTACGAGCAGTACTTC
CASSSKPLYEQYF
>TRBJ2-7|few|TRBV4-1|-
TGCGCCAGCAGCCAAGATCCCGCAGGCCGATCAGAGCAGTACTTC
CASSQDPAGRSEQYF
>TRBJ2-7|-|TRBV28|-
TGTGCCAGCAGCTCCCCGGGACACACCTACGAGCAGTACTTC
CASSSPGHTYEQYF
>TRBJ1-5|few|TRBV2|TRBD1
TGTGCCAGCAGTACCTGGACAGGGGTACAGCCCCAGCATTTT
CASSTWTGVQPQHF
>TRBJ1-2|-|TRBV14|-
TGTGCCAGCAGCCAATCGATCAGCAGAAACTATGGCTACACCTTC
CASSQSISRNYGYTF
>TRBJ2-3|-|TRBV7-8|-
TGTGCCAGCAGCTTGAGGGCCACCCCCCTTGATACGCAGTATTTT
CASSLRATPLDTQYF
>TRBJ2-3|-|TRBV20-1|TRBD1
TGCAGTGCTAGCCCGGGACAGGGGAGAAATACGCAGTATTTT
CSASPGQGRNTQYF
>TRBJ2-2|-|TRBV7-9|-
TGTGCCAGCAGCCTCACGAGGGGGAGTACCGGGGAGCTGTTTTTT
CASSLTRGSTGELFF
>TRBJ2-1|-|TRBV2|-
TGTGCCAGCAGAGCTAGCGCCAATGAGCAGCTCTTC
CASRASANEQLF
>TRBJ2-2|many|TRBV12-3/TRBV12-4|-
TGTGCCAGCAGTTCAAGGTCGGGCACCGGGGAGCTGTTTTTT
CASSSRSGTGELFF
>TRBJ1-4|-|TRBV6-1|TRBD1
TGTGCCAGCAGGGGTGACAGGGACGGTGAAAAACTGTTTTTT
CASRGDRDGEKLFF
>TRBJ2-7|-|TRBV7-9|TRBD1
TGTGCCAGCAGCCCGTCAGGGGGTCCCTCCTACGAGCAGTACTTC
CASSPSGGPSYEQYF
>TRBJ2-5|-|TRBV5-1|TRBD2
TGCGCCAGCAGCTCATGGACTAGCGGGGAAGAGACCCAGTACTTC
CASSSWTSGEETQYF
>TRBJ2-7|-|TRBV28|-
TGTGCCAGCAGCCAATTGGACGGAACCTACGAGCAGTACTTC
CASSQLDGTYEQYF